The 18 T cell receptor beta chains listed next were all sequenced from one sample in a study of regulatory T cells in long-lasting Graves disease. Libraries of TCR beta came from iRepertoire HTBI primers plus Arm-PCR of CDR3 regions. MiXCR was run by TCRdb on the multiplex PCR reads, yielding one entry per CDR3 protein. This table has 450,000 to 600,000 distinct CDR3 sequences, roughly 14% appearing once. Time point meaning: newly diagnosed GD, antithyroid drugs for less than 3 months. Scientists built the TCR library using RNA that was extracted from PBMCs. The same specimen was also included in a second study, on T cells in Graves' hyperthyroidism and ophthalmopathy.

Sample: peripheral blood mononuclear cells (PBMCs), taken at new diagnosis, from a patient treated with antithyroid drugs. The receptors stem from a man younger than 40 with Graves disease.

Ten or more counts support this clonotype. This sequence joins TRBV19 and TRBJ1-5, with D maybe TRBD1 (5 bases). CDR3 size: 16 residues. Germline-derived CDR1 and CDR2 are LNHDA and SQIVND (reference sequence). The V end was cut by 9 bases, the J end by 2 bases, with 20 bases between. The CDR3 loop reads CASLRQGRYGNQPQHF. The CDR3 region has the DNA TGTGCCAGCTTAAGGCAGGGTAGGTACGGCAATCAGCCCCAGCATTTT.

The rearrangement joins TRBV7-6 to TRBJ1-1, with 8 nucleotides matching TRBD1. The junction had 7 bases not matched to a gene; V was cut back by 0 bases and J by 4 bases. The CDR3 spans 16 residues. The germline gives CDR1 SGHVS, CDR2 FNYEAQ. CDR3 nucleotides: TGTGCCAGCAGCTTAGCGACGACAGGGGAGGGCACTGAAGCTTTCTTT. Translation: CASSLATTGEGTEAFF.

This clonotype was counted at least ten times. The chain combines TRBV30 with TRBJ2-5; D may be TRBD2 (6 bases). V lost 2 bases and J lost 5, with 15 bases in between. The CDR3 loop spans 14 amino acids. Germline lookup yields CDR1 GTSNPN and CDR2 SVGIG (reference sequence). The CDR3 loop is CAWSPRAGRETQYF. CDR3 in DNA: TGTGCCTGGAGTCCCCGGGCGGGGCGGGAGACCCAGTACTTC.

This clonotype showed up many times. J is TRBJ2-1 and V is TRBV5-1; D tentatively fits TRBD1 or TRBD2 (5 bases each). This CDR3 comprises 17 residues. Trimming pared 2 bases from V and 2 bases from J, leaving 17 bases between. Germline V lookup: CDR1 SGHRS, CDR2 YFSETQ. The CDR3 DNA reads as TGCGCCAGCAGCTTAGCCGCAGGGACGGGTGCCTACAATGAGCAGTTCTTC. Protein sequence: CASSLAAGTGAYNEQFF.

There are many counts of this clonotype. The CDR3 region is CASSYSASRETRQYF. The CDR3 DNA sequence: TGTGCCAGCAGTTACTCGGCTAGCCGAGAGACCAGGCAGTATTTT. This chain links TRBV6-2 or TRBV6-3 with TRBJ2-3; a weak D match, TRBD2 (5 bases). V was clipped by 0 bases and J by 11 bases, with 18 bases between them. The CDR3 extends over 15 amino acids. Germline CDR1 is MNHEY and CDR2 is SVGEGT.

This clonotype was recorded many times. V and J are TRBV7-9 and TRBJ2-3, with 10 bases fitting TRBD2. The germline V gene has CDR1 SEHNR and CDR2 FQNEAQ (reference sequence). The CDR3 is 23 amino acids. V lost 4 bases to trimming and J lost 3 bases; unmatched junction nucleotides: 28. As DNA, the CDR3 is TGTGCCAGCAGCTCGAGTCCGGGTATACTAGGTGGAACTAGCGGGACAAGGACAGATACGCAGTATTTT. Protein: CASSSSPGILGGTSGTRTDTQYF.

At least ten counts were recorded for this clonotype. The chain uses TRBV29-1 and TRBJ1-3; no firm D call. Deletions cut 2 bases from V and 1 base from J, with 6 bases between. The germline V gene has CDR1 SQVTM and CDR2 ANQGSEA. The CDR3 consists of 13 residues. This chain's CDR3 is CSVEYRSGNTIYF. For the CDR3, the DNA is TGCAGCGTTGAATACCGGTCTGGAAACACCATATATTTT.

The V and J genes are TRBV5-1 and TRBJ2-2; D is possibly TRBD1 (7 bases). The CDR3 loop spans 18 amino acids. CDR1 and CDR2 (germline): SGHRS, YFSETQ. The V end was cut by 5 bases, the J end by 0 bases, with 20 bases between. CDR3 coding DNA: TGCGCCAGCAGGTATCGCGGGACAGTGTCCTCGAACACCGGGGAGCTGTTTTTT. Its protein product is CASRYRGTVSSNTGELFF.

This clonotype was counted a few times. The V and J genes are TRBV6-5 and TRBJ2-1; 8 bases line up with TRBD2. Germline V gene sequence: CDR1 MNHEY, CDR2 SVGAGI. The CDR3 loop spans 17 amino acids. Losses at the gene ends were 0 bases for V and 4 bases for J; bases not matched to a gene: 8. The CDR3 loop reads CASSYSPASGLYNEQFF. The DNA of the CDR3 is TGTGCCAGCAGTTACTCGCCGGCTAGCGGGTTGTACAATGAGCAGTTCTTC.

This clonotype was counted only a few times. The CDR3 is CASSFRWPPTSSTDTQYF. The DNA of the CDR3 is TGTGCCAGCAGTTTTCGATGGCCTCCCACCTCTAGCACAGATACGCAGTATTTT. V is TRBV27 and J is TRBJ2-3; D is ambiguous. The CDR3 extends over 18 amino acids. Germline lookup yields CDR1 MNHEY and CDR2 SMNVEV (reference sequence). V gave up 3 bases and J gave up 0 bases, with 19 bases separating them.

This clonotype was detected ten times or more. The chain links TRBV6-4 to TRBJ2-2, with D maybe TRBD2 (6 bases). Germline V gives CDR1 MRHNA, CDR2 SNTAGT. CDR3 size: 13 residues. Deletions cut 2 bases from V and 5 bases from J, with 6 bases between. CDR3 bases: TGTGCCAGCAGTGACGGGGGGACCGGGGAGCTGTTTTTT. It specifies CASSDGGTGELFF.

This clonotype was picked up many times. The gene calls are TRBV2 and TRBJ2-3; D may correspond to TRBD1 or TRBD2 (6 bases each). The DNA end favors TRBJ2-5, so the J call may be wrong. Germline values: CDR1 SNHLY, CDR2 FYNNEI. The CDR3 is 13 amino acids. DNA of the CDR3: TGTGCCAGCACCGAGGGGGGCGGAGAGACCCAGTACTTC. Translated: CASTEGGGETQYF.

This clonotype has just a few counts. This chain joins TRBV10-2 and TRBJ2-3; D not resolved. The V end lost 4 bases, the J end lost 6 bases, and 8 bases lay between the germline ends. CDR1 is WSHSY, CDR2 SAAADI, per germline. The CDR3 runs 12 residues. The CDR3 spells CASSVARDTQYF. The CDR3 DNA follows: TGCGCCAGCAGTGTGGCCCGGGATACGCAGTATTTT.

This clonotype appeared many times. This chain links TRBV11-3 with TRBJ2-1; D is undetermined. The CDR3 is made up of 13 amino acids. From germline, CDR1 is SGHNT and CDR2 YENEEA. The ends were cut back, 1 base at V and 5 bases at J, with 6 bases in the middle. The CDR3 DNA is TGTGCCAGCAGCTTAGGACACAACAATGAGCAGTTCTTC. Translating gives CASSLGHNNEQFF. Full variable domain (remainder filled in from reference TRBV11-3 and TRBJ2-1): EAGVVQSPRYKIIEKKQPVAFWCNPISGHNTLYWYLQNLGQGPELLIRYENEEAVDDSQLPKDRFSAERLKGVDSTLKIQPAELGDSAVYLCASSLGHNNEQFFGPGTRLTVL.

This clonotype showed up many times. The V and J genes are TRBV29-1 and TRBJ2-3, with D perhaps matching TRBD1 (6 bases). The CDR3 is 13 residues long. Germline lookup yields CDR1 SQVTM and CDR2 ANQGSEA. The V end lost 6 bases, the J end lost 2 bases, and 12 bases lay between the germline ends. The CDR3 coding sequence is TGCAGCGTGGGGGCAGCCCTCACAGATACGCAGTATTTT. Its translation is CSVGAALTDTQYF.

The CDR3 region is CASKKTGSTDTQYF. As DNA, the CDR3 is TGCGCCAGCAAGAAAACGGGGAGCACAGATACGCAGTATTTT. The chain employs TRBV4-1 and TRBJ2-3, with a weak D call TRBD2 (5 bases). The CDR3 runs 14 residues. Deletions cut 7 bases from V and 0 bases from J, with 11 bases between. CDR1 MGHRA and CDR2 YSYEKL come from the germline V gene.

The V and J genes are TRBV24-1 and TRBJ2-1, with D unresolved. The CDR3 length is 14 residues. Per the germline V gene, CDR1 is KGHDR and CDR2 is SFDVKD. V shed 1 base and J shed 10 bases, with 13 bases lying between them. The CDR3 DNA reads TGTGCCACCAGTGATTTCCCAGCAATCCGGGAGCAGTTCTTC. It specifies CATSDFPAIREQFF.

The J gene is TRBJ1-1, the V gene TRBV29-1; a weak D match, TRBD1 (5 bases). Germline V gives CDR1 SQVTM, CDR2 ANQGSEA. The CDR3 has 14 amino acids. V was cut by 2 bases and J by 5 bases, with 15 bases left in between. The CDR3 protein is CSVERAGRGTEAFF. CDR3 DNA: TGCAGCGTTGAAAGGGCAGGGCGGGGGACTGAAGCTTTCTTT.